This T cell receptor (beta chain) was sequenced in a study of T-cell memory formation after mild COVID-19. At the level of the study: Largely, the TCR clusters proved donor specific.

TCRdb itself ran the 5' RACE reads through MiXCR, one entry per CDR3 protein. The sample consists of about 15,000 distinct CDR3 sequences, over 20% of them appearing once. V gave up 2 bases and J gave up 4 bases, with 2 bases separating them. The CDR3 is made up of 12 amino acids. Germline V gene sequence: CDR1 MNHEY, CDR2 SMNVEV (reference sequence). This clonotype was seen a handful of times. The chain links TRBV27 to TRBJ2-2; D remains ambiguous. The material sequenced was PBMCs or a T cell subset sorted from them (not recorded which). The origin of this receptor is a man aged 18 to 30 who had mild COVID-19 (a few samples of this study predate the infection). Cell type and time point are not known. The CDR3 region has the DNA TGTGCCAGCAGTTTACCCACCGGGGAGCTGTTTTTT. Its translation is CASSLPTGELFF.